These 15 T cell receptor beta chains originate from one sample sequenced in a study of T cell repertoires in cytomegalovirus infection. No antigen has been assigned to these receptors. From the reads, TCRdb called clonotypes with MiXCR, one entry per CDR3 protein. This sample has under 850,000 distinct CDR3 sequences, with 30% to 40% found just once. The sample was cultured PBMCs, taken from culture after CMV antigen stimulation. These receptors originate from a human donor in good health (CMV status not recorded). Some clones in this sample may be carry-over from other donors' samples.

The V and J genes are TRBV7-9 and TRBJ2-3; D is uncertain. The CDR3 extends over 17 amino acids. The V gene lost 3 bases and the J gene lost 3 bases, with 19 bases spanning the gap. The V gene's germline CDR1 is SEHNR and CDR2 FQNEAQ (reference sequence). This chain's CDR3 is CASSLRWGSLGTDTQYF. The CDR3 nucleotides are TGTGCCAGCAGCTTGCGATGGGGATCCTTGGGGACAGATACGCAGTATTTT.

This chain joins TRBV4-2 and TRBJ1-6; the D gene is possibly TRBD1 (6 bases). The germline V and J ends were trimmed by 3 bases and 8 bases, with 11 bases remaining between them. The CDR3 is 14 residues long. Germline CDR1 and CDR2: LGHNA and YNFKEQ. The CDR3 is CASSHPGEDSPLHF. The CDR3 coding sequence is TGTGCCAGCAGCCATCCAGGGGAGGATTCACCCCTCCACTTT.

This clonotype showed up many times. This chain links TRBV7-2 with TRBJ1-6; no clear D gene. Germline V CDR1 and CDR2: SGHTA, FQGNSA. V lost 5 bases to trimming and J lost 6 bases, with 14 bases between them. The CDR3 contains 15 residues. CDR3 nucleotides: TGTGCCAGCAGCGCCCTAGGCAGGTCTAATTCACCCCTCCACTTT. Translation gives CASSALGRSNSPLHF.

The chain is built from TRBV7-8 and TRBJ2-7; D unclear. From germline, CDR1 is SGHVS and CDR2 FQNEAQ. The CDR3 covers 14 residues. Trimming cost V 2 bases and J 2 bases, with 10 bases left between them. CDR3 residues: CASSLRSAPYEQYF. The CDR3 bases are TGTGCCAGCAGCTTACGGTCGGCCCCCTACGAGCAGTACTTC.

This clonotype was seen just once. The chain joins TRBV6-1 to TRBJ1-1; 9 bases are a match to TRBD1. Trimming took 3 bases from V and 3 from J; bases not matched to a gene: 11. This CDR3 region has 17 residues. Germline assignment: CDR1 MNHNS and CDR2 SASEGT. The CDR3 here is CASSDNRGLNTDTEAFF. The CDR3 coding sequence is TGTGCCAGCAGTGACAACAGGGGGCTGAATACAGACACTGAAGCTTTCTTT.

This rearrangement joins TRBV6-2 or TRBV6-3 to TRBJ1-5, with D uncertain. Germline CDR1 and CDR2: MNHEY and SVGEGT. CDR3 length: 15 residues. V shed 4 bases and J shed 6 bases, with 16 bases lying between them. DNA for the CDR3: TGTGCCAGCAGTTTCTTTTACGAAGGTTCTCAGCCCCAGCATTTT. Its protein is CASSFFYEGSQPQHF.

In its sample, this clonotype was seen many times. The rearrangement joins TRBV7-2 to TRBJ1-4; the D is unclear. CDR1 and CDR2 from the germline V gene are SGHTA and FQGNSA. Trimming pared 7 bases from V and 8 bases from J, leaving 14 bases between. This CDR3 comprises 13 residues. Here the CDR3 reads CASKAAGKEKLFF. CDR3 coding DNA: TGTGCCAGCAAAGCGGCTGGGAAGGAAAAACTGTTTTTT.

This clonotype was recorded many times. This chain connects TRBV6-1 to TRBJ1-5; 9 nucleotides agree with TRBD1. The CDR3 runs to 14 residues. With 8 bases clipped from V and 6 bases from J, the junction kept 8 bases outside the gene matches. CDR1 MNHNS and CDR2 SASEGT come from the germline V gene. The CDR3 region is CASLQGTGLQPQHF. In DNA form, the CDR3 reads TGTGCCAGCCTTCAAGGGACAGGGCTTCAGCCCCAGCATTTT.

The chain carries TRBV6-5 and TRBJ2-7; 7 positions agree with TRBD1. The length of the CDR3 is 14 residues. CDR1 is MNHEY, CDR2 SVGAGI, per germline. The V and J ends lost 2 bases and 3 bases, in that order; junction bases with no gene match: 4. Here the CDR3 DNA reads TGTGCCAGCAGTTACACCGACAGGGACTACGAGCAGTACTTC. Translated: CASSYTDRDYEQYF.

This chain connects TRBV19 to TRBJ2-2; TRBD2 aligns across 9 bases. J was trimmed by 4 bases and V by 5 bases; bases with no gene match: 8. Germline V CDR1 and CDR2: LNHDA, SQIVND (reference sequence). The CDR3 length is 16 residues. CDR3 sequence reads: CASSPQAGGITGELFF. The DNA of the CDR3 is TGTGCCAGTAGTCCCCAAGCGGGAGGCATCACCGGGGAGCTGTTTTTT.

The chain employs TRBV13 and TRBJ2-3, with TRBD1 matching over 11 bases. The trim removed 4 bases at V and 1 base at J, leaving 4 bases unmatched. Germline loops: CDR1 PRHDT, CDR2 FYEKMQ (reference sequence). This CDR3 has 16 residues. In DNA form, the CDR3 reads TGTGCCAGCAGCTCGGACAGGGGGCTCGGCACAGATACGCAGTATTTT. As protein: CASSSDRGLGTDTQYF.

This clonotype was recorded a few times. The chain is built from TRBV7-2 and TRBJ2-5; the D gene is possibly TRBD2 (5 bases). V was trimmed by 1 base and J by 5 bases, leaving 17 bases between them. This CDR3 contains 16 residues. The germline V gene has CDR1 SGHTA and CDR2 FQGNSA. The CDR3 loop reads CASSLGAGPPKETQYF. CDR3 sequence (DNA): TGTGCCAGCAGCTTAGGGGCGGGCCCACCGAAGGAGACCCAGTACTTC.

This chain connects TRBV7-6 to TRBJ2-3, with TRBD1 identical over 10 bases. CDR1 and CDR2 from the germline V gene are SGHVS and FNYEAQ. V lost 5 bases and J lost 8; bases outside the gene matches: 4. This CDR3 comprises 13 residues. CDR3 sequence reads: CASSGGQGGTQYF. In DNA, the CDR3 is TGTGCCAGCAGCGGAGGACAGGGGGGTACGCAGTATTTT.

This clonotype was seen just once. The chain uses TRBV20-1 and TRBJ2-7; 7 bases fit TRBD1. This CDR3 has 14 residues. Germline lookup yields CDR1 DFQATT and CDR2 SNEGSKA (reference sequence). V lost 1 base to trimming and J lost 3 bases; unmatched junction nucleotides: 6. CDR3 amino acids: CSARGHRGSYEQYF. CDR3 nucleotide sequence: TGCAGTGCTAGAGGGCACAGGGGCAGCTACGAGCAGTACTTC.

The gene calls are TRBV6-1 and TRBJ2-5, with no clear D. The CDR3 is 14 residues long. CDR1 and CDR2 from the germline V gene are MNHNS and SASEGT. Deletions cut 1 base from V and 8 bases from J, with 14 bases between. The CDR3 here is CASSEGSAGGTQYF. The CDR3 nucleotides are TGTGCCAGCAGTGAAGGAAGTGCCGGCGGAACCCAGTACTTC.